This TCR beta chain was documented in a study of response to subunit inactivated influenza vaccine (dated by TCRdb to about 2018). Regarding the complete study: Deep quantitative T cell receptor repertoire profiling was used in the study to track responses to a trivalent subunit inactivated influenza vaccine.

Paper-wide results and their limitations: It was suggested by the authors that each seasonal influenza vaccination may recruit only a limited number of new T cells.

On this clonotype: Which antigen it targets is not known. Per-base qualities were not stored, and no clone one base away is much larger.

The method was RT-PCR. The sequencer listed for this sample is Illumina HiSeq 2500. The public reads were reanalyzed by TCRdb: fastp trimming at Q25, MiXCR alignment, in-frame beta chains only. Duplicate CDR3 protein sequences are folded into a single record with the most common DNA and genes. The sample table lists about 540,000 distinct CDR3 sequences, under 30% of them with a count of one. The top ten constitute 2.8% of the sample. The germline V gene encodes CDR1 SGDLS and CDR2 YYNGEE. Spanning cysteine to phenylalanine, the CDR3 consists of 13 amino acids. The DNA shown is the 39-base CDR3, in frame from base 1. Clipping removes 4 bases from V and 4 bases from J, with 3 as the unmatched junction base count. The sample was also reused in another study, on T cells expressing NK-cell markers. The second study, in turn, reports: The TCR beta cDNA libraries were made using 5'RACE template switching, a step that added both a universal primer site and unique molecular identifiers. In sorted CD3+CD56+NKG2C+, CD3+CD56+NKG2C- and CD3+CD56-NKG2C+ T-cell subsets from about 8 donors, TCR beta-chain repertoires were profiled. Of the eight sequenced donors, seven were found to be HCMV-seropositive and one was found to be HCMV-seronegative. To restrict sorting to alphabetaTCR-expressing T cells, an anti-gammadeltaTCR antibody was added in several experiments. In 5 to 7 donors, the dominant CD3+CD56+NKG2C+ clonotypes ranked among the top 10 CD8+ clonotypes, making up about 1.0-8% of CD8+ T cells. Those dominant clonotypes were again the most abundant among CD3+CD56-NKG2C+ cells in several donors, at about 28.3-65%. Whether the expanded NKG2C-expressing T cell clones were specific for HCMV antigens remained unclear. All eight donors whose samples were sequenced were randomly selected healthy volunteers, three of them men and five women. To determine HCMV serostatus, a commercial ELISA kit was used to detect HCMV-specific IgG in serum. Ficoll density gradient centrifugation was used to isolate peripheral blood mononuclear cells from blood. Magnetic immunoseparation with Miltenyi isolation kits was used to isolate CD4+ and CD8+ T cells from PBMC. cDNA synthesis was primed from the TCR beta constant segment and was followed by two successive PCR amplification steps. Sequencing of the libraries produced 2 x 150 bp reads on Illumina HiSeq 2000/2500, MiSeq or NextSeq. Reads were demultiplexed and grouped by UMI with MIGEC, and clonotypes were assembled and quantified with MiTCR. To exclude erroneous sequences, only TCR cDNA sequences supported by at least two reads were retained. The tcR package was used for downstream repertoire analysis, and clonotypes were matched across fractions by CDR3 nucleotide sequence plus V segment. VDJmatch was used to annotate antigen specificity against VDJdb, with one amino acid substitution allowed in CDR3.

The chain links TRBV9 with TRBJ1-2; TRBD1 agrees with 8 junctional bases. The clonotype originates from a man aged 50 to 59 who received an inactivated influenza vaccine. Donor details come from another sample of the same person, matched by shared clones. The source material was CD4+ T cells sorted from PBMCs, sampled about 11 days after vaccination. The CDR3 corresponds to CASSMTGVYGYTF. DNA sequence: TGTGCCAGCAGCATGACAGGGGTCTATGGCTACACCTTC.